The clone carrying this T cell receptor beta chain has just one count. The antigen remains unidentified. CDR3 size: 14 residues. V was cut by 5 bases and J by 1 base, with 11 bases left in between. Germline-derived CDR1 and CDR2 are MNHNS and SASEGT. Healthy donors of bone marrow made up the group. PCR used 60 Vbeta primers and 13 Jbeta primers. Generated by immunoSEQ multiplex PCR, the TCRdb table keeps only in-frame clones and is missing some. Seen here are fewer than 250,000 clones, around 87% observed once, and the top ten hold around 0.99%. The data belong to a study of cytomegalovirus exposure and HLA in healthy donors. General study points: Because they were indistinguishable, some V segments, including TRBV6-2 and TRBV6-3, were excluded. Later analysis showed most CMV-associated TCR beta chains appearing HLA-restricted. The authors later found HLA-associated TCR beta chains more clonally expanded than equally common others.

The sequencing sample was made of PBMCs. This TCR derives from a boy aged 2 to 10 in good health and CMV-seronegative. J is TRBJ1-1 and V is TRBV6-1; D is ambiguous. The CDR3 sequence: CASSSREENTEAFF. The CDR3 bases are TGTGCCAGCAGTAGTAGGGAGGAGAACACTGAAGCTTTCTTT.